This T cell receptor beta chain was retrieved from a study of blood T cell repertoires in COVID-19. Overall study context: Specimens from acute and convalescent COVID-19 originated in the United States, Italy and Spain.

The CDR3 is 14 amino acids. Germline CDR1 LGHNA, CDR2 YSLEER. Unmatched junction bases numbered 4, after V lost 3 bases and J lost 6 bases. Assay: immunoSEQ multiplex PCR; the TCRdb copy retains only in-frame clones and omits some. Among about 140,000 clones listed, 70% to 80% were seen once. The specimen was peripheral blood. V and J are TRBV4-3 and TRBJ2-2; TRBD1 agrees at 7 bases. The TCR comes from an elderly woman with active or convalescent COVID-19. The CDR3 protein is CASSHRGWAGELFF. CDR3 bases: TGCGCCAGCAGCCACAGGGGGTGGGCCGGGGAGCTGTTTTTT.